A selection of T cell receptor beta chains follows, all from one sample in a study of T-cell memory formation after mild COVID-19. TCRdb passed the 5' RACE reads through MiXCR, listing each CDR3 protein once. The repertoire holds roughly 510,000 distinct CDR3 sequences, 15% to 20% seen once, with approximately 8.1% in the top ten. The specimen sequenced was PBMCs or a T cell subset sorted from them (not recorded which). These receptors all come from an adult woman who had mild COVID-19 (a few samples of this study predate the infection). Cell type and time point are not known. The CDR3 runs from the conserved cysteine through the conserved F or W. The D gene is left open where the match is weak. Part of the rows lack a size; the others show once, few, many or a class for expanded clones.

>TRBD1|TRBJ1-1|TRBV19|few
CASMTRNRGAEAFF
TGTGCCAGTATGACAAGAAACAGGGGGGCTGAAGCTTTCTTT
>NA|TRBJ1-1|TRBV7-9|NA
CASGKWDTEAFF
TGTGCCAGCGGCAAGTGGGACACTGAAGCTTTCTTT
>NA|TRBJ2-1|TRBV7-9|NA
CASSGLWGDEQFF
TGTGCCAGCAGCGGCCTTTGGGGTGATGAGCAGTTCTTC
>TRBD1|TRBJ2-3|TRBV14|NA
CASSRQGHDTQYF
TGTGCCAGCAGTAGACAGGGTCACGATACGCAGTATTTT
>TRBD1|TRBJ2-7|TRBV7-7|NA
CASSSGTGSSYEQYF
TGTGCCAGCAGCTCCGGGACAGGGAGCTCCTACGAGCAGTACTTC
>TRBD2|TRBJ2-3|TRBV24-1|NA
CATSDSPGRGTDTQYF
TGTGCCACCAGTGATTCGCCAGGGAGGGGTACAGATACGCAGTATTTT
>TRBD2|TRBJ2-2|TRBV3-1|NA
CASRTLLGGTNTGELFF
TGTGCCAGCAGAACCCTCTTGGGAGGGACGAACACCGGGGAGCTGTTTTTT
>NA|TRBJ1-2|TRBV2|NA
CASSEYGGIDSDGYTF
TGTGCCAGCAGTGAATATGGGGGAATTGATTCGGACGGCTACACCTTC
>TRBD1|TRBJ1-2|TRBV16|NA
CASSPEGTGDGYTF
TGTGCCAGCAGCCCAGAAGGGACAGGGGATGGCTACACCTTC
>NA|TRBJ2-3|TRBV20-1|NA
CSGPITDTQYF
TGCAGTGGACCAATCACAGATACGCAGTATTTT
>TRBD1|TRBJ1-4|TRBV15|NA
CATSRGTEVEREKLFF
TGTGCCACCAGCAGGGGGACAGAAGTTGAGAGAGAAAAACTGTTTTTT
>NA|TRBJ1-4|TRBV7-2|NA
CASSWRLGVEKLFF
TGTGCCAGCAGCTGGAGATTGGGGGTTGAAAAACTGTTTTTT
>NA|TRBJ1-4|TRBV7-8|NA
CASSLVRDISRGELFF
TGTGCCAGCAGCTTAGTAAGGGACATCTCTAGGGGGGAACTGTTTTTT
>NA|TRBJ2-1|TRBV12-5|few
CASGLGGTNEQFF
TGTGCTAGTGGTTTAGGAGGGACGAATGAGCAGTTCTTC
>TRBD1|TRBJ2-2|TRBV12-3/TRBV12-4|NA
CASSLPTGVSGELFF
TGTGCCAGCAGTTTACCGACAGGGGTTTCCGGGGAGCTGTTTTTT
>NA|TRBJ2-5|TRBV7-6|few
CASALVGGTGTQYF
TGTGCCAGCGCCTTGGTGGGGGGAACGGGGACCCAGTACTTC
>NA|TRBJ2-7|TRBV7-9|few
CASSVPRDNYSYEQYF
TGTGCCAGCAGCGTTCCCAGGGACAACTACTCCTACGAGCAGTACTTC
>NA|TRBJ1-5|TRBV7-2|many
CASSLAQGNQPQHF
TGTGCCAGCAGCTTAGCCCAGGGTAATCAGCCCCAGCATTTT
>TRBD1|TRBJ2-3|TRBV24-1|once
CATSDPGQSADTQYF
TGTGCCACCAGTGACCCGGGACAGTCCGCGGATACGCAGTATTTT
>NA|TRBJ1-4|TRBV10-3|many
CAISDLEAKLFF
TGTGCCATCAGTGACCTCGAGGCGAAACTGTTTTTT
>TRBD1|TRBJ1-2|TRBV9|NA
CASSATGEVGYTF
TGTGCCAGCAGCGCTACAGGGGAGGTTGGCTACACCTTC
>NA|TRBJ2-7|TRBV15|NA
CATSSGVKVLTYEQYF
TGTGCCACCAGCAGTGGCGTTAAGGTCTTAACCTACGAGCAGTACTTC
>NA|TRBJ1-2|TRBV19|NA
CASSMIGTAWGYTF
TGTGCCAGTAGTATGATAGGGACTGCCTGGGGCTACACCTTC